The next 27 T cell receptor beta chains were all read from a single sample in a study of shared clonotypes between healthy human individuals. As defined, naive CD8 cells were CD45RO-negative and positively selected for CCR7, with terminally differentiated effector memory CD45RA+ cells excluded. Clones were read by immunoSEQ multiplex PCR, and TCRdb kept only the in-frame ones, dropping some. The table records about 580,000 clones, 98% of them present only once. Material for sequencing was naive CD8+ T cells sorted from blood. Receptors were obtained from a man aged 25-45 years in good health.

The chain is built from TRBV5-8 and TRBJ1-5, with D unresolved. Germline lookup yields CDR1 SGHTS and CDR2 YDEGEE. This CDR3 contains 16 residues. Trimming stripped 0 bases from V and 5 bases from J, with 15 bases between. CDR3 sequence reads: CASSLAFHGGYQPQHF. The CDR3, as DNA: TGTGCCAGCAGCTTGGCCTTCCACGGAGGATATCAGCCCCAGCATTTT.

The chain combines TRBV5-6 with TRBJ2-7; 8 nucleotides line up with TRBD1. J was trimmed by 0 bases and V by 0 bases; bases with no gene match: 5. The CDR3 contains 16 residues. The germline gives CDR1 SGHDT, CDR2 YYEEEE. This CDR3 reads CASSLVSGQDSYEQYF. Here the CDR3 DNA reads TGTGCCAGCAGCTTGGTGTCGGGACAGGACTCCTACGAGCAGTACTTC.

The chain employs TRBV11-2 and TRBJ1-4, with unresolved D. This CDR3 has 15 residues. Germline CDR1 and CDR2: SGHAT and FQNNGV. With 4 bases removed from V and 3 bases from J, the gap between germline ends came to 12 bases. CDR3 amino acids: CASSSWLSANEKLFF. CDR3 DNA sequence: TGTGCCAGCAGCTCTTGGTTGTCTGCTAATGAAAAACTGTTTTTT.

The CDR3 here is CSVALGGDEQFF. The DNA for the CDR3 is TGCAGCGTTGCACTGGGGGGCGATGAGCAGTTCTTC. The chain combines TRBV29-1 with TRBJ2-1; either TRBD1 or TRBD2 may supply D (6 bases each). The CDR3 has 12 residues. Trimming cost V 4 bases and J 8 bases, with 12 bases left between them. Germline CDR1 reads SQVTM; CDR2 reads ANQGSEA.

The sample holds one count of this clone. This chain connects TRBV13 to TRBJ1-2; 10 nucleotides align to TRBD1. J was trimmed by 6 bases and V by 5 bases; bases with no gene match: 3. The CDR3 has 13 amino acids. Germline-derived CDR1 and CDR2 are PRHDT and FYEKMQ (reference sequence). CDR3 sequence (DNA): TGTGCCAGCAGCCGGGGACAGGGGAATGGCTACACCTTC. Its translation is CASSRGQGNGYTF.

This sequence joins TRBV5-1 and TRBJ2-1; TRBD2 might be the D (5 bases). The germline gives CDR1 SGHRS, CDR2 YFSETQ. Trimming pared 4 bases from V and 7 bases from J, leaving 15 bases between. This CDR3 has 14 amino acids. The CDR3 bases are TGCGCCAGCAGCCCCAGGACTCGACTGAATGAGCAGTTCTTC. Its protein is CASSPRTRLNEQFF.

With respect to this clone: No DNA is shown, since the ends of the CDR3 on it are uncertain; the CDR3 is the one TCRdb lists. The J gene is TRBJ2-3, the V gene TRBV21-1; TRBD1, the table's D call, lacks a check against the DNA. TRBV21-1 is designated a pseudogene. The CDR3 length is 17 residues, termini included. This chain's CDR3 is CASSKAGVGQGTDTQYF.

This clone was counted a single time. The chain has TRBV28 and TRBJ2-1; TRBD2 agrees at 9 bases. Germline V CDR1 and CDR2: MDHEN, SYDVKM. The CDR3 has 13 amino acids. J was trimmed by 7 bases and V by 7 bases; bases with no gene match: 5. CDR3 loop: CASKPTSGNEQFF. Written as DNA, the CDR3 is TGTGCCAGCAAACCCACTAGCGGGAATGAGCAGTTCTTC.

This sequence joins TRBV7-2 and TRBJ1-1; 10 nucleotides match TRBD1. This CDR3 comprises 18 residues. Per the germline V gene, CDR1 is SGHTA and CDR2 is FQGNSA. V lost 7 bases and J lost 0; bases outside the gene matches: 14. CDR3 nucleotide sequence: TGTGCCAGCAACCCGGATGTTGGACAGGGGGGGATGAACACTGAAGCTTTCTTT. This translates into CASNPDVGQGGMNTEAFF.

This chain links TRBV10-3 with TRBJ1-1, with TRBD1 matching over 11 bases. Per the germline V gene, CDR1 is ENHRY and CDR2 is SYGVKD. Germline trimming cut 6 bases from V and 7 bases from J; bases unmatched to any gene: 13. The length of the CDR3 is 16 residues. CDR3 in DNA: TGTGCCATCAGCCCCGGACAGGGGGCTAAATTGTTTGAAGCTTTCTTT. It translates to CAISPGQGAKLFEAFF.

The chain uses TRBV6-4 and TRBJ1-4; D unresolved. Trimming took 2 bases from V and 1 from J, leaving 8 bases between them. From germline, CDR1 is MRHNA and CDR2 SNTAGT. This CDR3 spans 15 amino acids. The CDR3 sequence is CASSDAPRTNEKLFF. CDR3 sequence (DNA): TGTGCCAGCAGTGACGCACCTAGAACTAATGAAAAACTGTTTTTT.

The CDR3 DNA reads as TGTGCCAGCAGCGTTAGCGGGAGGGGGGTTAATGAGCAGTTCTTC. It is translated as CASSVSGRGVNEQFF. V is TRBV9 and J is TRBJ2-1, with 11 positions matching TRBD2. CDR1 SGDLS and CDR2 YYNGEE come from the germline V gene. J lost 7 bases, V lost 2 bases, and 5 bases had no gene match. The CDR3 consists of 15 residues.

This rearrangement joins TRBV7-8 to TRBJ1-2, with a possible D match to TRBD1 (5 bases). Looked up from germline, CDR1 is SGHVS and CDR2 is FQNEAQ. Trimming left V 2 bases short and J 2 bases short, with 9 bases between. The CDR3 spans 14 residues. The CDR3 protein is CASSLSAGNYGYTF. CDR3 nucleotides: TGTGCCAGCAGCTTATCTGCAGGGAACTATGGCTACACCTTC. Drawing the rest from reference TRBV7-8 and TRBJ1-2, the complete variable domain is GAGVSQSPRYKVAKRGQDVALRCDPISGHVSLFWYQQALGQGPEFLTYFQNEAQLDKSGLPSDRFFAERPEGSVSTLKIQRTQQEDSAVYLCASSLSAGNYGYTFGSGTRLTVV.

CDR3 sequence (DNA): TGTGCCAGCAGGACAGGACAGGGCCGGGCCGGGGAGCTGTTTTTT. Its translation: CASRTGQGRAGELFF. V gene TRBV2 combines with J gene TRBJ2-2; 8 bases align to TRBD1. With V trimmed by 6 bases and J by 6 bases, 9 bases remained unmatched. CDR1 is SNHLY, CDR2 FYNNEI, per germline. The CDR3 has 15 residues.

The J gene is TRBJ2-7, the V gene TRBV7-9; 7 positions match TRBD2. CDR3 length: 17 amino acids. The germline V gene encodes CDR1 SEHNR and CDR2 FQNEAQ (reference sequence). Trimming cost V 4 bases and J 2 bases; bases outside gene matches: 14. The CDR3 region has the DNA TGTGCCAGCAGCTCCCTTTCTCTGGGGGAGGGCCCCTACGAGCAGTACTTC. Its translation: CASSSLSLGEGPYEQYF.

To note about this clone: Other DNA sequences of this sample code for an identical CDR3. The chain combines TRBV4-1 with TRBJ2-2; 8 bases agree with TRBD1. Per germline, CDR1 MGHRA and CDR2 YSYEKL. Trimming cost V 1 base and J 5 bases; bases outside gene matches: 0. The CDR3 loop spans 14 amino acids. CDR3 residues: CASSQGQGTGELFF. CDR3 sequence (DNA): TGCGCCAGCAGCCAAGGACAGGGGACCGGGGAGCTGTTTTTT.

The gene calls are TRBV9 and TRBJ2-2, with no clear D. The germline V gene has CDR1 SGDLS and CDR2 YYNGEE. V lost 9 bases and J 6 bases, leaving 9 bases between the germline ends. CDR3 length: 11 amino acids. CDR3 protein: CATLRSGELFF. The CDR3 DNA reads TGTGCCACCCTTAGGTCCGGGGAGCTGTTTTTT.

The V call is TRBV18, the J call TRBJ2-7; possible D gene TRBD1, 5 bases. Trimming removed 2 bases from V and 6 bases from J, with 14 bases in between. In germline, CDR1 is KGHSH, CDR2 LQKENI. The CDR3 consists of 14 residues. In DNA form, the CDR3 reads TGTGCCAGCTCACCAGGGGCAGGGCTGGGCGAGCAGTACTTC. It is translated as CASSPGAGLGEQYF.

The chain employs TRBV11-2 and TRBJ2-3; 8 bases are a match to TRBD1. CDR1 is SGHAT and CDR2 is FQNNGV in the germline V gene. The CDR3 is 12 amino acids. The V and J ends lost 8 bases and 4 bases, in that order; junction bases with no gene match: 2. CDR3 in amino acids: CASGDRPDTQYF. CDR3 bases: TGTGCCAGCGGGGACAGGCCAGATACGCAGTATTTT.

The rearrangement joins TRBV28 to TRBJ2-3, with TRBD2 matching over 14 bases. In germline, CDR1 is MDHEN, CDR2 SYDVKM. The CDR3 length is 20 residues. V dropped 1 base and J dropped 0; count of bases not matched to a gene: 9. The CDR3 region is CASSLSIGTSGSTSTDTQYF. CDR3 sequence (DNA): TGTGCCAGCAGTTTATCTATAGGGACTAGCGGGAGTACTAGCACAGATACGCAGTATTTT.

CDR3 amino acids: CASSLRPDRAYNEQFF. The DNA of the CDR3 is TGCGCCAGCAGCTTGAGACCCGACAGGGCGTACAATGAGCAGTTCTTC. The rearrangement links TRBV5-1 to TRBJ2-1, with 7 positions matching TRBD1. The ends lost 1 base at V and 4 bases at J; junction bases unmatched: 8. Germline V gene lookup returns CDR1 SGHRS and CDR2 YFSETQ. The CDR3 is 16 residues long. Based on the CDR3 plus reference TRBV5-1 and TRBJ2-1, the full variable domain is KAGVTQTPRYLIKTRGQQVTLSCSPISGHRSVSWYQQTPGQGLQFLFEYFSETQRNKGNFPGRFSGRQFSNSRSEMNVSTLELGDSALYLCASSLRPDRAYNEQFFGPGTRLTVL.

The chain links TRBV6-5 to TRBJ2-7, with D perhaps being TRBD1 or TRBD2 (6 bases each). Germline V gives CDR1 MNHEY, CDR2 SVGAGI. The ends were cut back, 7 bases at V and 6 bases at J, with 13 bases in the middle. The CDR3 loop spans 12 amino acids. This CDR3 is CASTGGTGEQYF. CDR3 DNA sequence: TGTGCCAGCACCGGGGGCACCGGCGAGCAGTACTTC.

The rearrangement links TRBV5-4 to TRBJ1-1; D remains ambiguous. V dropped 0 bases and J dropped 0 bases, with 6 bases sitting between them. The CDR3 has 14 residues. Germline CDR1 is SGHNT and CDR2 is YYREEE (reference sequence). CDR3 sequence (DNA): TGTGCCAGCAGCTTGGTACAGTTGAACACTGAAGCTTTCTTT. Encoded protein: CASSLVQLNTEAFF.

CDR3 amino acids: CSVEVPGFSYEQYF. CDR3 nucleotide sequence: TGCAGCGTTGAAGTCCCAGGATTCTCCTACGAGCAGTACTTC. The V gene is TRBV29-1, the J gene TRBJ2-7; D is unclear. The CDR3 loop spans 14 amino acids. V lost 1 base and J 0 bases, leaving 10 bases between the germline ends. Germline-derived CDR1 and CDR2 are SQVTM and ANQGSEA.

For the CDR3, the DNA is TGTGCCAGCAGGAGGGCGGGACTCCTCTCCTACGAGCAGTACTTC. This encodes CASRRAGLLSYEQYF. The chain is built from TRBV5-6 and TRBJ2-7; perhaps TRBD2 as D (6 bases). The germline CDR1 and CDR2 sequences are SGHDT and YYEEEE. V dropped 5 bases and J dropped 0 bases, with 15 bases sitting between them. This CDR3 spans 15 amino acids.

The rearrangement links TRBV5-1 to TRBJ2-7; perhaps TRBD2 as D (6 bases). Trimming left V 0 bases short and J 0 bases short, with 13 bases between. The CDR3 runs 16 residues. The V gene's germline CDR1 is SGHRS and CDR2 YFSETQ. The CDR3 spells CASSLAESRDSYEQYF. For the CDR3, the DNA is TGCGCCAGCAGCTTGGCCGAATCGCGGGACTCCTACGAGCAGTACTTC.

V gene TRBV28 combines with J gene TRBJ2-7; D is perhaps TRBD1 or TRBD2 (5 bases each). V was clipped by 1 base and J by 5 bases, with 15 bases between them. The CDR3 length is 15 residues. The germline CDR1 and CDR2 sequences are MDHEN and SYDVKM. CDR3 DNA sequence: TGTGCCAGCAGTTTATTAGGGGACCGCCCTGACGAGCAGTACTTC. Its protein is CASSLLGDRPDEQYF.